This T cell receptor beta chain was sequenced for a study of regulatory dendritic cells for organ transplantation. General study findings and limits: Mature dendritic cells appeared to drive more memory CD8+ clonal expansion than regulatory ones. Between individuals, the alloreactive memory CD8+ T cell pool differed considerably. Resting memory CD8+ T cells held the most alloreactive clonotypes.

CDR3 length: 15 residues. Germline V gives CDR1 SGDLS, CDR2 YYNGEE. Trimming shortened V by 2 bases and J by 1 base, and 12 bases separated the two germline ends. The assay was immunoSEQ multiplex PCR, and TCRdb's table has in-frame clones only and misses some. Among about 29,000 clones, roughly 80% were seen once, and the ten largest hold 0.1%. This clone has more than one count but fewer than ten. Its antigen is not known. The chain uses TRBV9 and TRBJ1-1; D might be TRBD1 (6 bases). This receptor was obtained from a human donor in good health. Sequencing used naive CD4+ T cells from blood. Subset here: CD45RA+ naive T cells. CDR3 in amino acids: CASSVGGLENTEAFF. In DNA, the CDR3 is TGTGCCAGCAGCGTCGGGGGGCTAGAGAACACTGAAGCTTTCTTT.